These 22 T cell receptor beta chains came from one sample sequenced in a study of T cell changes during pregnancy in multiple sclerosis. Sequencing was performed with immunoSEQ multiplex PCR; in TCRdb, only in-frame clones are kept and a portion is missing. Here the sample spans 49,000 or so clones, roughly 92% being singletons. Sequences were derived from CD4+ T cells from peripheral blood mononuclear cells, sampled in the second trimester of pregnancy. These receptors were taken from a female donor in good health, enrolled as a control in a pregnancy study.

The chain has TRBV10-3 and TRBJ2-7, with 9 bases matching TRBD1. The CDR3 runs 12 residues. The V segment lost 4 bases and the J segment 5 bases; nucleotides outside the gene matches: 0. Germline CDR1 is ENHRY and CDR2 is SYGVKD. The DNA for the CDR3 is TGTGCCATCAGTGGGGACAGGGACGAGCAGTACTTC. Its translation: CAISGDRDEQYF.

This CDR3 is CASSIYAGGVTGELFF. CDR3 nucleotide sequence: TGTGCCAGTAGTATATATGCAGGGGGCGTCACCGGGGAGCTGTTTTTT. This chain links TRBV19 with TRBJ2-2, with TRBD1 matching over 8 bases. V dropped 2 bases and J dropped 4; count of bases not matched to a gene: 6. The germline V gene encodes CDR1 LNHDA and CDR2 SQIVND (reference sequence). The CDR3 runs to 16 residues.

V is TRBV29-1 and J is TRBJ1-2; D gene unclear. The CDR3 runs 11 residues. With 4 bases removed from V and 8 bases from J, the gap between germline ends came to 11 bases. Germline V gene lookup returns CDR1 SQVTM and CDR2 ANQGSEA. CDR3 residues: CSVGEGEGYTF. The CDR3 nucleotides are TGCAGCGTTGGTGAGGGAGAGGGCTACACCTTC.

J is TRBJ1-1 and V is TRBV4-2, with a possible D match to TRBD1 (6 bases). CDR3 length: 17 residues. V shed 2 bases and J shed 0 bases, with 16 bases lying between them. Looked up from germline, CDR1 is LGHNA and CDR2 is YNFKEQ. This CDR3 reads CASSQKGGQEMNTEAFF. CDR3 DNA sequence: TGTGCCAGCAGCCAAAAGGGGGGGCAGGAGATGAACACTGAAGCTTTCTTT.

The rearrangement links TRBV5-3 to TRBJ2-3; 8 nucleotides match TRBD1. Being an ORF, TRBV5-3 has a function that is uncertain. V was clipped by 4 bases and J by 4 bases; unmatched bases: 11. CDR3 size: 16 residues. The CDR3 sequence: CARSVSDRGIPDTQYF. The CDR3 DNA reads as TGTGCCAGAAGCGTCTCAGACAGGGGCATCCCAGATACGCAGTATTTT.

The genes are TRBV19 and TRBJ1-1; D is possibly TRBD1 (6 bases). Germline V CDR1 and CDR2: LNHDA, SQIVND (reference sequence). The CDR3 is 14 residues long. Deletions cut 5 bases from V and 3 bases from J, with 13 bases between. In DNA form, the CDR3 reads TGTGCCAGTAGTCCCGGGACATGGGACACTGAAGCTTTCTTT. This codes for CASSPGTWDTEAFF.

The chain is built from TRBV30 and TRBJ2-3; TRBD2 is a possible D gene (5 bases). This CDR3 has 13 amino acids. Germline V CDR1 and CDR2: GTSNPN, SVGIG (reference sequence). Trimming shortened V by 0 bases and J by 1 base, and 5 bases separated the two germline ends. For the CDR3, the DNA is TGTGCCTGGAGTGTTAGCGGCACAGATACGCAGTATTTT. Its protein product is CAWSVSGTDTQYF.

The chain carries TRBV6-5 and TRBJ2-7; 8 positions match TRBD1. The V segment lost 3 bases and the J segment 3 bases; nucleotides outside the gene matches: 7. Germline CDR1 MNHEY, CDR2 SVGAGI. There are 15 residues in the CDR3. CDR3 region: CASSYSDRVFYEQYF. The CDR3 DNA reads TGTGCCAGCAGTTATTCGGACAGGGTCTTCTACGAGCAGTACTTC.

The genes are TRBV18 and TRBJ2-7, with 9 bases fitting TRBD2. Germline lookup yields CDR1 KGHSH and CDR2 LQKENI. J was trimmed by 6 bases and V by 6 bases; bases with no gene match: 9. The length of the CDR3 is 14 residues. The DNA of the CDR3 is TGTGCCAGCTCCCGAGAGGATAGCGGGAGCGAGCAGTACTTC. Its protein is CASSREDSGSEQYF.

The rearrangement uses TRBV7-2 and TRBJ1-5, with TRBD1 identical over 8 bases. The V and J ends lost 4 bases and 1 base, in that order; junction bases with no gene match: 3. The CDR3 has 15 residues. CDR1 is SGHTA and CDR2 is FQGNSA in the germline V gene. The CDR3 here is CASSSTGVSNQPQHF. The CDR3, as DNA: TGTGCCAGCAGCTCGACAGGGGTGAGCAATCAGCCCCAGCATTTT.

Concerning this clone itself: A read error may produce the germline difference seen at one junction end. The chain couples TRBV7-7 to TRBJ2-7; the D gene is possibly TRBD2 (5 bases). The CDR3 is 14 amino acids. Germline lookup yields CDR1 SSHAT and CDR2 FNYEAQ (reference sequence). The CDR3 reads CASSDRVGSHEQYF. The CDR3 DNA reads TGTGCTAGCAGTGACCGGGTGGGGAGCCACGAGCAGTACTTC.

The rearrangement joins TRBV6-1 to TRBJ2-2; D not resolved. Germline V gene lookup returns CDR1 MNHNS and CDR2 SASEGT. Trimming removed 3 bases from V and 1 base from J, with 6 bases in between. CDR3 length: 14 residues. CDR3 sequence (DNA): TGTGCCAGCAGTGATACGGGGAACACCGGGGAGCTGTTTTTT. Translation: CASSDTGNTGELFF.

The chain recombines TRBV18 with TRBJ2-3, with 12 bases lining up with TRBD2. The V and J ends lost 3 bases and 4 bases, in that order; junction bases with no gene match: 8. The CDR3 contains 17 residues. Germline CDR1 reads KGHSH; CDR2 reads LQKENI. CDR3 sequence (DNA): TGTGCCAGCTCACCGGTACTAGCGGGGGGCAGCTCAGATACGCAGTATTTT. It yields the protein CASSPVLAGGSSDTQYF.

This chain links TRBV19 with TRBJ1-2, with 11 bases lining up with TRBD1. After removal of 2 bases from V and 6 bases from J, the junction contained 2 bases not matched to a gene. The CDR3 is 14 amino acids. Germline V gene lookup returns CDR1 LNHDA and CDR2 SQIVND (reference sequence). The CDR3 DNA follows: TGTGCCAGTAGTATATTGGACAGGGGGCATGGCTACACCTTC. This codes for CASSILDRGHGYTF.

This chain joins TRBV4-1 and TRBJ2-3; possible D gene TRBD1, 6 bases. Trimming shortened V by 3 bases and J by 4 bases, and 11 bases separated the two germline ends. The CDR3 totals 14 residues. Germline CDR1 is MGHRA and CDR2 is YSYEKL. The CDR3 loop reads CASSQDSGADTQYF. The CDR3 bases are TGCGCCAGCAGCCAGGACTCAGGGGCAGATACGCAGTATTTT.

J is TRBJ1-1 and V is TRBV10-3; maybe TRBD1 (5 bases). Germline-derived CDR1 and CDR2 are ENHRY and SYGVKD. Trimming pared 5 bases from V and 0 bases from J, leaving 10 bases between. The CDR3 totals 14 residues. CDR3 in amino acids: CAISTTEMNTEAFF. The DNA of the CDR3 is TGTGCCATCAGTACGACAGAGATGAACACTGAAGCTTTCTTT.

The V and J genes are TRBV27 and TRBJ2-7, with D uncertain. The germline V gene encodes CDR1 MNHEY and CDR2 SMNVEV (reference sequence). The V end was cut by 3 bases, the J end by 2 bases, with 14 bases between. The CDR3 has 15 amino acids. The CDR3 is CASSFHSRTPYEQYF. The DNA of the CDR3 is TGTGCCAGCAGTTTCCACTCTAGAACGCCCTACGAGCAGTACTTC.

This clone has a single count. Other DNA sequences in this specimen translate into the identical CDR3. The V gene is TRBV7-2, the J gene TRBJ2-7, with TRBD1 identical over 8 bases. V shed 1 base, J shed 3 bases, and the junction held 5 bases outside the gene matches. Germline loops: CDR1 SGHTA, CDR2 FQGNSA. This CDR3 comprises 15 residues. CDR3 protein: CASSLGQGRSYEQYF. The CDR3 bases are TGTGCCAGCAGCTTAGGACAGGGGAGGAGCTACGAGCAGTACTTC.

This clone was counted between two and nine times. The chain carries TRBV4-3 and TRBJ1-1; D is possibly TRBD1 (5 bases). This CDR3 spans 14 amino acids. V gave up 0 bases and J gave up 3 bases, with 8 bases separating them. Looked up from germline, CDR1 is LGHNA and CDR2 is YSLEER. CDR3 in amino acids: CASSQEVRDTEAFF. DNA for the CDR3: TGCGCCAGCAGCCAAGAGGTCAGGGACACTGAAGCTTTCTTT.

V usage is TRBV11-2 and J usage is TRBJ1-2; D call uncertain. This CDR3 has 12 amino acids. V was cut by 4 bases and J by 4 bases, with 7 bases left in between. Germline loops: CDR1 SGHAT, CDR2 FQNNGV. This chain's CDR3 is CASSSGVYGYTF. The CDR3 DNA follows: TGTGCCAGCAGCTCGGGAGTCTATGGCTACACCTTC.

J is TRBJ2-1 and V is TRBV23-1; 8 bases align to TRBD1. TRBV23-1 is flagged as an ORF with uncertain function. The trim removed 0 bases at V and 5 bases at J, leaving 9 bases unmatched. This CDR3 has 17 residues. As DNA, the CDR3 is TGCGCCAGCAGTCAATCCGCTAAGGACAGGGCGGACAATGAGCAGTTCTTC. It yields the protein CASSQSAKDRADNEQFF.

The chain couples TRBV7-2 to TRBJ2-7; 9 positions match TRBD1. The CDR3 runs to 14 residues. Germline CDR1 reads SGHTA; CDR2 reads FQGNSA. V was pared by 3 bases and J by 4 bases, with 4 bases of the junction left unmatched. CDR3 sequence: CASSFRDRVYEQYF. The CDR3 nucleotides read TGTGCCAGCAGCTTCCGGGACAGGGTATACGAGCAGTACTTC.